This T cell receptor beta chain was recorded in a study of T cells after yellow fever vaccination. Study summary: Fractions of low cell number were prepared using SMART-Seq v4 Ultra Low Input. Findings and caveats of the study: Post-booster reappearance was seen for most primary-vaccination clones (nearly 97% CD4, roughly 86% CD8).

Per the germline V gene, CDR1 is SGHRS and CDR2 is YFSETQ. The CDR3 loop spans 16 amino acids. Trimming took 0 bases from V and 3 from J, leaving 15 bases between them. From the 5' RACE reads, TCRdb called clonotypes with MiXCR, one entry per CDR3 protein. The sample records 70,000 or so distinct CDR3 sequences, 7.3% being singletons. Points on this clonotype: Its antigen is unknown.

The chain links TRBV5-1 to TRBJ1-1, with D uncertain. This TCR was recovered from a man between 18 and 29 years old who received the YFV17D yellow fever vaccine. Sequencing used CD8+ T cells sorted from PBMCs, obtained approximately 11 days after the first yellow fever vaccination. The CDR3 coding sequence is TGCGCCAGCAGCTTGGTATTCGGGCCCAAGTACACTGAAGCTTTCTTT. It translates to CASSLVFGPKYTEAFF.